These 15 T cell receptor beta chains were all obtained from the same sample, sequenced in a study of CD8+CD57+ T cells in acquired aplastic anemia. TCR beta VDJ combinations and CDR3 sequences were profiled from genomic DNA. TCRdb itself ran the reads through MiXCR, one entry per CDR3 protein. Of around 200,000 distinct CDR3 sequences listed, about half are singletons. The sample taken for sequencing was sorted CD4+, CD8+, or CD8+CD57+ T cells (not recorded which) from PBMCs. The source is a human donor in good health, serving as a control.

This clonotype has just one count. The chain joins TRBV11-2 to TRBJ2-7; 11 nucleotides line up with TRBD2. The length of the CDR3 is 14 residues. Germline values: CDR1 SGHAT, CDR2 FQNNGV. With 9 bases clipped from V and 4 bases from J, the junction kept 8 bases outside the gene matches. The CDR3 DNA reads as TGTGCCAGTAGTACCACTAGCGGGAGTTACGAGCAGTACTTC. Amino acid sequence: CASSTTSGSYEQYF.

V usage is TRBV15 and J usage is TRBJ1-5, with D possibly being TRBD1 (6 bases). Germline-derived CDR1 and CDR2 are LNHNV and YYDKDF (reference sequence). Trimming took off 2 bases at V and 3 bases at J, with 17 bases between the two ends. This CDR3 has 17 amino acids. As DNA, the CDR3 is TGTGCCACCAGCAGACCCCGGGACAAAGGCCCCAATCAGCCCCAGCATTTT. The encoded protein is CATSRPRDKGPNQPQHF.

Notes on this clonotype: Mismatch with germline at one junction end may stem from a read error. The chain combines TRBV10-2 with TRBJ1-6; D may be TRBD1 (5 bases). The CDR3 covers 16 residues. The germline CDR1 and CDR2 sequences are WSHSY and SAAADI. The CDR3 coding sequence is TGTGCCAGCAGTGTGCAGGGAACAAACTATAATTCACCCCTCCACTTT. Amino acids: CASSVQGTNYNSPLHF.

This clonotype occurred once. The chain links TRBV15 to TRBJ1-1; D is unclear. V was trimmed by 2 bases and J by 1 base, leaving 8 bases between them. Germline V gene data show CDR1 as LNHNV and CDR2 as YYDKDF (reference sequence). CDR3 length equals 14 residues. The CDR3 sequence: CATSRRVQNTEAFF. Written as DNA, the CDR3 is TGTGCCACCAGCAGACGGGTCCAGAACACTGAAGCTTTCTTT.

Comments on this clonotype: With a much larger clone just one base away, this may be a read error. This chain links TRBV10-1 with TRBJ2-3; the match to TRBD1 covers 7 bases. From germline, CDR1 is WNHNN and CDR2 SYGVQD (reference sequence). The CDR3 has 17 amino acids. CDR3 protein: CASSYEQRQGGTGTQYF. CDR3 sequence (DNA): TGTGCCAGCAGTTACGAACAAAGACAGGGTGGCACAGGTACGCAGTATTTT.

In its sample, this clonotype was seen many times. In DNA form, the CDR3 reads TGTGCCAGCATCAACTCTGGGGCCAACGTCCTGACTTTC. Amino acids: CASINSGANVLTF. The chain links TRBV6-1 to TRBJ2-6; D unresolved. V was trimmed by 7 bases and J by 0 bases, leaving 4 bases between them. Germline V gene sequence: CDR1 MNHNS, CDR2 SASEGT. The CDR3 has 13 amino acids.

This clonotype was seen repeatedly, ten times or more. The genes are TRBV28 and TRBJ2-1; TRBD2 matches 9 bases. The CDR3 consists of 17 residues. CDR1 and CDR2 (germline): MDHEN, SYDVKM. V gave up 6 bases and J gave up 0 bases; unmatched junction bases: 9. The CDR3 sequence: CASSPASSGSSYNEQFF. The DNA of the CDR3 is TGTGCCAGCAGCCCCGCCAGTAGCGGGAGCTCCTACAATGAGCAGTTCTTC. Complete variable domain (other parts from reference TRBV28 and TRBJ2-1): DVKVTQSSRYLVKRTGEKVFLECVQDMDHENMFWYRQDPGLGLRLIYFSYDVKMKEKGDIPEGYSVSREKKERFSLILESASTNQTSMYLCASSPASSGSSYNEQFFGPGTRLTVL.

In nucleotides, the CDR3 is TGTGCCAGTAGTATAGGGCAGAACAATCAGCCCCAGCATTTT. This gives the protein CASSIGQNNQPQHF. V usage is TRBV19 and J usage is TRBJ1-5; D not resolved. Germline V gene data show CDR1 as LNHDA and CDR2 as SQIVND (reference sequence). The CDR3 extends over 14 amino acids. V was shortened by 1 base and J by 3 bases, with 7 bases between the two germline ends. Supplemented by reference TRBV19 and TRBJ1-5, the full variable domain reads DGGITQSPKYLFRKEGQNVTLSCEQNLNHDAMYWYRQDPGQGLRLIYYSQIVNDFQKGDIAEGYSVSREKKESFPLTVTSAQKNPTAFYLCASSIGQNNQPQHFGDGTRLSIL.

Of note for this clonotype: Because it lacks the conserved phenylalanine or tryptophan at the end, this CDR3 is likely a read error. The chain employs TRBV10-2 and TRBJ2-7; 9 bases map to TRBD1. The CDR3 sequence is 16 residues long. CDR1 and CDR2 (germline): WSHSY, SAAADI. The CDR3 nucleotides read TGTGCCAGCAGTGGGGGGACAGGGCCCGTTCCAGACGAGCAGTACCTC. It is translated as CASSGGTGPVPDEQYL.

Ten or more counts support this clonotype. The chain recombines TRBV28 with TRBJ2-7, with D tentatively TRBD1 or TRBD2 (5 bases each). The CDR3 covers 13 residues. Deletions cut 6 bases from V and 1 base from J, with 10 bases between. From germline, CDR1 is MDHEN and CDR2 SYDVKM. The CDR3 bases are TGTGCCAGCAGGAGGGACCTGTCCTACGAGCAGTACTTC. It codes for CASRRDLSYEQYF.

V and J are TRBV2 and TRBJ2-5; 7 positions agree with TRBD2. After removal of 1 base from V and 4 bases from J, the junction contained 0 bases not matched to a gene. CDR1 and CDR2 (germline): SNHLY, FYNNEI. The CDR3 spans 13 residues. CDR3 coding DNA: TGTGCCAGCAGTGAAGGGGGGGGAGAGACCCAGTACTTC. Translated: CASSEGGGETQYF.

Concerning this clonotype itself: The junction departs from germline at one end; a sequencing error may be responsible. The V call is TRBV19, the J call TRBJ1-5, with D tentatively TRBD1 (6 bases). The CDR3 totals 14 residues. Germline values: CDR1 LNHDA, CDR2 SQIVND (reference sequence). DNA of the CDR3: TGTGCCAGTAGTATCATAGGGGACAATCGGCCCCAGCATTTT. Protein product: CASSIIGDNRPQHF.

This clonotype was found many times. This chain uses TRBV11-2 with TRBJ2-1, with a tentative D call TRBD2 (6 bases). Germline V CDR1 and CDR2: SGHAT, FQNNGV. CDR3 length: 14 amino acids. Trimming removed 5 bases from V and 8 bases from J, with 16 bases in between. The CDR3 loop is CASSPPGLRDEQFF. The CDR3 nucleotides read TGTGCCAGCAGCCCTCCGGGACTTAGGGATGAGCAGTTCTTC.

The chain has TRBV4-3 and TRBJ2-7; TRBD2 aligns across 13 bases. With 4 bases clipped from V and 5 bases from J, the junction kept 2 bases outside the gene matches. From germline, CDR1 is LGHNA and CDR2 YSLEER. This CDR3 is 14 amino acids long. CDR3 in amino acids: CASSPGLAGDEQYF. CDR3 bases: TGCGCCAGCAGCCCCGGACTAGCGGGAGACGAGCAGTACTTC.

At least ten counts were recorded for this clonotype. This sequence joins TRBV2 and TRBJ2-7; the D is unclear. Germline V gene data show CDR1 as SNHLY and CDR2 as FYNNEI. Trimming removed 3 bases from V and 2 bases from J, with 2 bases in between. There are 11 residues in the CDR3. The chain's CDR3 is CASSDPYEQYF. The DNA of the CDR3 is TGTGCCAGCAGTGATCCCTACGAGCAGTACTTC.